What follows describes a single T cell receptor (beta chain). The sample originates from a study of cytomegalovirus exposure and HLA in healthy donors. CDR1 and CDR2 (germline): LNHNV, YYDKDF (reference sequence). The CDR3 is 17 amino acids. V shed 7 bases and J 4 bases; nucleotides not matched to a gene: 15. This PCR relied on a set of 60 Vbeta primers and 13 Jbeta primers. Clones were sequenced by immunoSEQ multiplex PCR, and TCRdb holds only the in-frame ones, with some missing. This sample carries about 160,000 clones, around 83% of them seen once, and the ten largest clones take around 4.3%. The sequenced material came from PBMCs. The receptor's source is a man aged 45 to 65 in good health and CMV-seropositive. The gene calls are TRBV15 and TRBJ2-3, with 9 bases aligning to TRBD2. CDR3 sequence (DNA): TGTGCCACCAAAGGGGTGGCGGGAGGGGGGGGTCCAGATACGCAGTATTTT. As protein: CATKGVAGGGGPDTQYF.